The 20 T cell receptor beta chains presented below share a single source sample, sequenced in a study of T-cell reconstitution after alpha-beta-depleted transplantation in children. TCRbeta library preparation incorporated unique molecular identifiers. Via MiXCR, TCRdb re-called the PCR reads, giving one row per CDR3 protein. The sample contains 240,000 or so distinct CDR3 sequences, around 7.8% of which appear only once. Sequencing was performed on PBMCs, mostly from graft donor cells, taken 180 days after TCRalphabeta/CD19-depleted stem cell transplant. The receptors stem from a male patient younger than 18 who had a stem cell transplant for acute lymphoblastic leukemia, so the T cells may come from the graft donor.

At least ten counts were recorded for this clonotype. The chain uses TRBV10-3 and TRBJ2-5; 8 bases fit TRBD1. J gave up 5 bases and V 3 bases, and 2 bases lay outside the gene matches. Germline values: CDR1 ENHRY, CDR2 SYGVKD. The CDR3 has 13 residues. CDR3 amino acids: CAISEGQGETQYF. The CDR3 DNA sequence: TGTGCCATCAGTGAAGGACAGGGCGAGACCCAGTACTTC.

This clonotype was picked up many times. CDR3 nucleotides: TGTGCCAGCAGCGGGGACGGTTACTCTGAAGCTTTCTTT. Residues: CASSGDGYSEAFF. V usage is TRBV9 and J usage is TRBJ1-1; D perhaps matches TRBD1 (5 bases). The CDR3 is made up of 13 amino acids. The V gene's germline CDR1 is SGDLS and CDR2 YYNGEE. The V and J ends lost 3 bases and 6 bases respectively, with 12 bases between them.

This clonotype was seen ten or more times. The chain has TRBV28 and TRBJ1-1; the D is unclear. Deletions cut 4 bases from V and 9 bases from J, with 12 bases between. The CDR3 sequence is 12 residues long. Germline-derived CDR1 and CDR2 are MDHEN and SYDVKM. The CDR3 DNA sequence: TGTGCCAGCAGTTCTTTGCGCAGTAAAGCTTTCTTT. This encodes CASSSLRSKAFF.

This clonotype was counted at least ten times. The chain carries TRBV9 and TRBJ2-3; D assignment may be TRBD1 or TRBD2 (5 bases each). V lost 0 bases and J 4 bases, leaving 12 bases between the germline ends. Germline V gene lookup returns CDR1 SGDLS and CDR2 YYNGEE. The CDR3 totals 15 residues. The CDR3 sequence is CASSVEGRGADTQYF. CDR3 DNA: TGTGCCAGCAGCGTAGAAGGAAGGGGAGCAGATACGCAGTATTTT.

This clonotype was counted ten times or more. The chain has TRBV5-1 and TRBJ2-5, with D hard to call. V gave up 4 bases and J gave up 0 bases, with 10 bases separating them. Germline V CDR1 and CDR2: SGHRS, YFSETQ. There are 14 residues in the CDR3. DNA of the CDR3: TGCGCCAGCAGCCCCGACACGTACCAAGAGACCCAGTACTTC. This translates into CASSPDTYQETQYF.

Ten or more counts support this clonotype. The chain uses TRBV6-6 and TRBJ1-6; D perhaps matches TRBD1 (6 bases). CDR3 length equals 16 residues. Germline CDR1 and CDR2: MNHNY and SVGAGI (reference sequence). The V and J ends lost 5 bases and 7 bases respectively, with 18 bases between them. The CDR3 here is CASSAQVGALNSPLHF. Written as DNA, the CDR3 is TGTGCCAGCAGTGCCCAGGTGGGGGCGCTCAATTCACCCCTCCACTTT.

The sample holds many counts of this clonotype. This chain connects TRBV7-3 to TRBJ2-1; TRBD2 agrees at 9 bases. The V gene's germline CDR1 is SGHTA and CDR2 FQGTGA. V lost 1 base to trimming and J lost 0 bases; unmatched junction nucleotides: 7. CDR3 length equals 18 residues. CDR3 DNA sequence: TGTGCCAGCAGCTTAAGGCTAGCGGGACCCCCCTCCTACAATGAGCAGTTCTTC. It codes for CASSLRLAGPPSYNEQFF.

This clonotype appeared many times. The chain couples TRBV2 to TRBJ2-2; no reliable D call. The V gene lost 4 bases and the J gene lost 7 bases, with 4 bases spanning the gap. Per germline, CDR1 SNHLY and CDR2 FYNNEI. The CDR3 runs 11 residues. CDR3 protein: CASSVSGELFF. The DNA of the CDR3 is TGTGCCAGCAGTGTTAGCGGGGAGCTGTTTTTT.

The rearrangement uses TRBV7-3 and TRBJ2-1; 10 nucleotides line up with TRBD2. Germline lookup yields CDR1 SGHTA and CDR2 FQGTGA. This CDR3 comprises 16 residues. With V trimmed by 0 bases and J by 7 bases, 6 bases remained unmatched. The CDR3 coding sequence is TGTGCCAGCAGCTTAACTGAACTAGCGGGAAGGAATGAGCAGTTCTTC. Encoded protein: CASSLTELAGRNEQFF.

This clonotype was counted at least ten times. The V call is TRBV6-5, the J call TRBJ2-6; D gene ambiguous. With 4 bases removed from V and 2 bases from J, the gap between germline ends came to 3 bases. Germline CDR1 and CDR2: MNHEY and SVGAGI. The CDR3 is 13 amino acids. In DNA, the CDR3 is TGTGCCAGCAGTTGGCCTGGGGCCAACGTCCTGACTTTC. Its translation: CASSWPGANVLTF.

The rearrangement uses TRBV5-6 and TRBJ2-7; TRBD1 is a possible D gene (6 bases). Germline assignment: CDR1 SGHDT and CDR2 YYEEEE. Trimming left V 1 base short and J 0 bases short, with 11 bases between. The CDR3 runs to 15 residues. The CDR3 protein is CASSLRGGASYEQYF. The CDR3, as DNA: TGTGCCAGCAGCTTGCGTGGGGGCGCCTCCTACGAGCAGTACTTC.

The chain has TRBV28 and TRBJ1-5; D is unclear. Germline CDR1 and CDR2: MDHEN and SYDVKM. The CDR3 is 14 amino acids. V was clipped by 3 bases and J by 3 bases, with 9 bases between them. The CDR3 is CASSLVVVNQPQHF. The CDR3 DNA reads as TGTGCCAGCAGTTTGGTGGTGGTCAATCAGCCCCAGCATTTT.

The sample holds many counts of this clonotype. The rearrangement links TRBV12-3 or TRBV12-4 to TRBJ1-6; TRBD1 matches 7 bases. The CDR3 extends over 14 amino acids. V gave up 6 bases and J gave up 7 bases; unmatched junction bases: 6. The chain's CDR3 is CASSRGQENSPLHF. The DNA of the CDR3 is TGTGCCAGCAGCCGAGGACAGGAGAATTCACCCCTCCACTTT.

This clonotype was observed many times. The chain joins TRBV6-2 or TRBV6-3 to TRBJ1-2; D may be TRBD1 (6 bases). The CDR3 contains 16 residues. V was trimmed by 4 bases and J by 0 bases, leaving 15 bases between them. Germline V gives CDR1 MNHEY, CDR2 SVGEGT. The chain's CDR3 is CASSSGPQGTNYGYTF. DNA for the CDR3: TGTGCCAGCAGTTCCGGACCTCAGGGGACTAACTATGGCTACACCTTC.

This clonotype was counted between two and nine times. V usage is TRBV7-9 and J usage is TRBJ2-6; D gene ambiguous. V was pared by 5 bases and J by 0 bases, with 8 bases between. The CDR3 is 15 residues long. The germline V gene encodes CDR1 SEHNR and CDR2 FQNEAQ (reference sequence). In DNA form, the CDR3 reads TGTGCCAGCAGCATATCATCCTCTGGGGCCAACGTCCTGACTTTC. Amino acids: CASSISSSGANVLTF.

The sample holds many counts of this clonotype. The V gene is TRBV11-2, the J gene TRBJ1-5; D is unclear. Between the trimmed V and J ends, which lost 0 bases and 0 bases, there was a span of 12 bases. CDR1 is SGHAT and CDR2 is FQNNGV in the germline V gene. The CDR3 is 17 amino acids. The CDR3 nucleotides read TGTGCCAGCAGCTTAGAGGGTCTCTCCCTTAGCAATCAGCCCCAGCATTTT. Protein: CASSLEGLSLSNQPQHF. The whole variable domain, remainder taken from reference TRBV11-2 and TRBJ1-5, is EAGVAQSPRYKIIEKRQSVAFWCNPISGHATLYWYQQILGQGPKLLIQFQNNGVVDDSQLPKDRFSAERLKGVDSTLKIQPAKLEDSAVYLCASSLEGLSLSNQPQHFGDGTRLSIL.

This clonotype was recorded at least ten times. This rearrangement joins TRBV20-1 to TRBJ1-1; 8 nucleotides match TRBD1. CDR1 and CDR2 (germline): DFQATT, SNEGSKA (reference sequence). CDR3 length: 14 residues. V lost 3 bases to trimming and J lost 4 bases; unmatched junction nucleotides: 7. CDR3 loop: CSASKTGEGTEAFF. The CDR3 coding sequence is TGCAGTGCTAGCAAGACAGGGGAGGGCACTGAAGCTTTCTTT.

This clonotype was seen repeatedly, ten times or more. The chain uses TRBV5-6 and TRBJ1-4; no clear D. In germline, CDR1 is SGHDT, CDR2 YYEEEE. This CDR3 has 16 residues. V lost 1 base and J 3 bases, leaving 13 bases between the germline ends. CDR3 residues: CASSLSVAASNEKLFF. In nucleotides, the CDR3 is TGTGCCAGCAGCTTGTCGGTGGCAGCCTCTAATGAAAAACTGTTTTTT.

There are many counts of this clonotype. CDR3 sequence (DNA): TGCAGCGTTGATCTCCGGGACAACCAGTCCTACGAGCAGTACTTC. It encodes CSVDLRDNQSYEQYF. J is TRBJ2-7 and V is TRBV29-1, with D perhaps TRBD1 (6 bases). The CDR3 spans 15 residues. The germline CDR1 and CDR2 sequences are SQVTM and ANQGSEA. V was clipped by 3 bases and J by 1 base, with 16 bases between them.

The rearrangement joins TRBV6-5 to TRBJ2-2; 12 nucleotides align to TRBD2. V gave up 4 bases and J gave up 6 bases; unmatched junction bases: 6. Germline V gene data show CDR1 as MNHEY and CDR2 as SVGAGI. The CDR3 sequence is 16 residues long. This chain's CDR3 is CASSFLAGGPPGELFF. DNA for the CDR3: TGTGCCAGCAGTTTTCTAGCGGGAGGGCCCCCCGGGGAGCTGTTTTTT.